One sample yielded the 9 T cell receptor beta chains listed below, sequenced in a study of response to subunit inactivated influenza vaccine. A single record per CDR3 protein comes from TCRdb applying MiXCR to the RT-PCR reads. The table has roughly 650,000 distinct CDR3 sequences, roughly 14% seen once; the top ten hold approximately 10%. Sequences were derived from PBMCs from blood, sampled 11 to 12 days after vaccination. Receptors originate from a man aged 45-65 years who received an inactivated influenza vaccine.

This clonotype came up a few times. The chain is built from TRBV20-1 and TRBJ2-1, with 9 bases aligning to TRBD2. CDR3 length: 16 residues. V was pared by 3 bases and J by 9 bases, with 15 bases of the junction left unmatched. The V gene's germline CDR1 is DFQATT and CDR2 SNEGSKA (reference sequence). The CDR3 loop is CSARPPASGKFGEQFF. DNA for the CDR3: TGCAGTGCTAGGCCCCCCGCTAGCGGGAAGTTTGGTGAGCAGTTCTTC.

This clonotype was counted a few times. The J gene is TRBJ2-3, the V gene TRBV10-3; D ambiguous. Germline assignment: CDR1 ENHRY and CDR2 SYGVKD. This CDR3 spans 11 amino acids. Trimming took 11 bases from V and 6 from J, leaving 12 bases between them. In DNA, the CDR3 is TGTGCCCACGGAACCGGGGATACGCAGTATTTT. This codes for CAHGTGDTQYF.

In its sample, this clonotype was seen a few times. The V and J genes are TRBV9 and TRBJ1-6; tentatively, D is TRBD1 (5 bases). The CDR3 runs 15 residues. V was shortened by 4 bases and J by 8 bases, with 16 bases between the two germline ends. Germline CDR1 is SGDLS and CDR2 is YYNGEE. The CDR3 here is CASSSRDLGHSPLHF. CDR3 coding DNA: TGTGCCAGCAGCTCCCGGGACCTCGGGCATTCACCCCTCCACTTT.

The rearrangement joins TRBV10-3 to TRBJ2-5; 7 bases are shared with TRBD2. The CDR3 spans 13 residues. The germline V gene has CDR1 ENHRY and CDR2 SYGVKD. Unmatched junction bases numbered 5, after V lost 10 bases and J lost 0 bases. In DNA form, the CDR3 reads TGTGCCACAGCGGGGCGGTACCAAGAGACCCAGTACTTC. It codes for CATAGRYQETQYF.

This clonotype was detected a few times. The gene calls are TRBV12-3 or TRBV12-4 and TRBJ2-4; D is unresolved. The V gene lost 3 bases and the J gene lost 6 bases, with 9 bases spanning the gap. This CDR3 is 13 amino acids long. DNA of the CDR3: TGTGCCAGCAGTTTCGTTGGGGTAAACATTCAGTACTTC. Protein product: CASSFVGVNIQYF.

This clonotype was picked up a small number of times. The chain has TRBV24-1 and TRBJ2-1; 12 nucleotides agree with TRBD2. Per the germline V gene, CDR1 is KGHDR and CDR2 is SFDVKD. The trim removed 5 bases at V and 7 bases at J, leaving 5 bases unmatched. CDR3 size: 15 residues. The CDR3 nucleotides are TGTGCCACCAGTGGCCGGACTAGCGGGATGAATGAGCAGTTCTTC. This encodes CATSGRTSGMNEQFF.

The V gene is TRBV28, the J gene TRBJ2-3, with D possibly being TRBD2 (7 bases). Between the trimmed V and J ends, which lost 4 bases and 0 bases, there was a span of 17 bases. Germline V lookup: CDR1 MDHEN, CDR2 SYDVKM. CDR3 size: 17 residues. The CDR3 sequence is CASSYWGGYSSTDTQYF. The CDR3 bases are TGTGCCAGCAGTTACTGGGGGGGCTATTCTAGCACAGATACGCAGTATTTT.

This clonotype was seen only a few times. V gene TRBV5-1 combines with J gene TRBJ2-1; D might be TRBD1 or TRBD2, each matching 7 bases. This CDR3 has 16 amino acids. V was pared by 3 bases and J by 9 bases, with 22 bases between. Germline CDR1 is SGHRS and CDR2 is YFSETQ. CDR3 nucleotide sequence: TGCGCCAGCAGCTCCCAGGGGGGGGCCGCCTTCGGTGAGCAGTTCTTC. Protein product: CASSSQGGAAFGEQFF.

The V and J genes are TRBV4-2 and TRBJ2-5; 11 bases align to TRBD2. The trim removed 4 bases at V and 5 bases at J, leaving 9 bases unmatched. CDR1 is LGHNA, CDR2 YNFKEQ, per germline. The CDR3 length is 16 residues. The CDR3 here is CASSLGVAGGLETQYF. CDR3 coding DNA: TGTGCCAGCAGCCTCGGAGTAGCGGGGGGGCTTGAGACCCAGTACTTC.